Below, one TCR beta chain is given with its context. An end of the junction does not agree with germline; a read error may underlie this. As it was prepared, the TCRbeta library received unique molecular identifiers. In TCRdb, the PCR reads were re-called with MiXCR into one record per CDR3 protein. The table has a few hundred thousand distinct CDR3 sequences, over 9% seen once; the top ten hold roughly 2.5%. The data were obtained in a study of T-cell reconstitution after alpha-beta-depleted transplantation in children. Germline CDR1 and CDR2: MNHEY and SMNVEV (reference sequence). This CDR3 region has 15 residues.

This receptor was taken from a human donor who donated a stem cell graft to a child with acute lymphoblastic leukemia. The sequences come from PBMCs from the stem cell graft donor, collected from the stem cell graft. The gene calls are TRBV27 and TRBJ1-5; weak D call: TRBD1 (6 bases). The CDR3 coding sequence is TGTGCCAGCAGGTCAGGGGCCCTTAGCGATCAGCCCCAGCATTTT. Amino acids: CASRSGALSDQPQHF.